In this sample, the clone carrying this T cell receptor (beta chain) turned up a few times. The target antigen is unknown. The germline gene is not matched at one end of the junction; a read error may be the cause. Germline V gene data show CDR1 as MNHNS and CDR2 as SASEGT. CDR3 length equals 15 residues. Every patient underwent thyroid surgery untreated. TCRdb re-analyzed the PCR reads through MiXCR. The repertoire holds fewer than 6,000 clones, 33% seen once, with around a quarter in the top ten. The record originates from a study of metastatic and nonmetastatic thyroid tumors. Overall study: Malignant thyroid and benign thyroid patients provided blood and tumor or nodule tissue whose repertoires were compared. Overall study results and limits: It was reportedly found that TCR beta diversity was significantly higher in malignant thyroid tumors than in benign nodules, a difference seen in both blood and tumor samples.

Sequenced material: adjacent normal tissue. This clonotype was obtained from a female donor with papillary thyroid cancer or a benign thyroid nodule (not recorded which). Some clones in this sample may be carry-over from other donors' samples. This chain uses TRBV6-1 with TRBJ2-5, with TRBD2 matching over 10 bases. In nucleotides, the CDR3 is TGTGCCATCAGGTGTCTAGCGGGAGTCGGGGAGACACAGTACTTC. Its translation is CAIRCLAGVGETQYF.